Reported below is one T cell receptor (beta chain). Its antigen is unidentified. The data are from a study of shared clonotypes between healthy human individuals. For the study at large: Each donor's CD4 naive and CD4 memory cells filled three plates apiece, CD8 naive two, and CD8 memory one. Study-level findings and limits: Clonotypes that were shared across a handful of donors made up around 5% of naive CD4 clonotypes.

Authors' processing steps: Junction-only immunoSEQ data arrived without quality scores, meaning filtering differed. Only in-frame clones appear in the TCRdb table, and some are missing; sequencing was by immunoSEQ multiplex PCR. V, J and clone size are those of that table, while D and trimming were read from the DNA. The sample holds a few million clones, approximately 94% seen once. Study donors comprised healthy, HIV-negative adults devoid of recent acute infection or vaccination. The V segment lost 2 bases and the J segment 2 bases; nucleotides outside the gene matches: 6. The CDR3 sequence is 18 residues long. Germline assignment: CDR1 SGHNT and CDR2 YYREEE (reference sequence).

The chain joins TRBV5-4 to TRBJ2-3, with 15 bases lining up with TRBD2. This clonotype originated in a man between 18 and 29 years old in good health. The material sequenced was naive CD4+ T cells sorted from blood. The subset was: CD45RA+ positively selected. The CDR3 sequence: CASSFRTSGRAVTDTQYF. In DNA, the CDR3 is TGTGCCAGCAGCTTTCGGACTAGCGGGAGGGCCGTCACAGATACGCAGTATTTT.